Listed below are T cell receptor beta chains from one sample, sequenced in a study of T cells of healthy individuals. Using its own MiXCR run on the 5' RACE reads, TCRdb lists one record per CDR3 protein. The data hold about 63,000 distinct CDR3 sequences, with around 15% observed a single time. All receptors derive from a human donor in good health. CDR3s include the opening cysteine and the closing phenylalanine or tryptophan. The D gene is left open where the match is weak. Clone size is shown for a subset of rows, as once, few, many or a class of expanded clone.

>TRBJ2-5|.|TRBV3-1|few
CASSQQLQETQYF
TGTGCCAGCAGCCAACAACTCCAAGAGACCCAGTACTTC
>TRBJ2-5|TRBD1|TRBV18|.
CASSRDSIQETQYF
TGTGCCAGCTCACGGGACAGCATACAAGAGACCCAGTACTTC
>TRBJ2-7|TRBD1|TRBV6-2/TRBV6-3|.
CASSTSIRKRTGYEQYF
TGTGCCAGCAGTACCTCTATCCGGAAGAGGACAGGCTACGAGCAGTACTTC
>TRBJ2-7|TRBD1|TRBV7-8|many
CASSPYPGTVPYEQYF
TGTGCCAGCAGCCCTTACCCCGGGACAGTACCCTACGAGCAGTACTTC
>TRBJ2-1|.|TRBV23-1|many
CASSPWGVVSSYNEQFF
TGCGCCAGCAGTCCCTGGGGGGTTGTAAGCTCCTACAATGAGCAGTTCTTC
>TRBJ2-2|.|TRBV7-9|.
CASRPSSDSYANTGELFF
TGTGCCAGCAGGCCCTCCTCCGACAGCTACGCGAACACCGGGGAGCTGTTTTTT
>TRBJ1-6|.|TRBV7-9|many
CASSLARGIGSPLHF
TGTGCCAGCAGCTTAGCGCGAGGGATAGGGTCACCCCTCCACTTT
>TRBJ2-7|.|TRBV6-5|.
CASSGSYYEQYF
TGTGCCAGCAGTGGCTCTTACTACGAGCAGTACTTC
>TRBJ1-2|TRBD1|TRBV2|few
CASSERQGDGNGYTF
TGTGCCAGCAGTGAACGACAGGGTGACGGGAATGGCTACACCTTC
>TRBJ2-1|.|TRBV7-3|many
CASSLTPLSGPHSLYNEQFF
TGTGCCAGCAGCTTAACCCCCTTGAGCGGACCCCATTCCCTTTACAATGAGCAGTTCTTC
>TRBJ1-5|.|TRBV27|.
CASSTGEGQPQHF
TGTGCCAGCAGTACAGGAGAAGGCCAGCCCCAGCATTTT
>TRBJ2-1|TRBD2|TRBV5-1|many
CASSRGGTSGDNEQFF
TGCGCCAGCAGCCGGGGCGGGACTAGCGGGGACAATGAGCAGTTCTTC
>TRBJ1-2|.|TRBV27|.
CASSPRSEINGYTF
TGTGCCAGCAGTCCGCGATCAGAGATCAACGGCTACACCTTC
>TRBJ2-1|TRBD2|TRBV11-2|many
CASSLSRAGGARNEQFF
TGTGCCAGCAGCTTAAGCCGAGCGGGGGGGGCGAGGAATGAGCAGTTCTTC